In this sample, the clone carrying this T cell receptor beta chain turned up a few times. Its target is not known. The sample belongs to a study of CD8 T cells in ankylosing spondylitis. The study's findings and limits: Apparently characteristic of ankylosing spondylitis blood was a TCR beta motif (about 8 highly homologous variants). Some of these motif variants have turned up before, in reports on reactive arthritis synovial fluid and blood. Peripheral blood held disease-linked clones only at relatively low frequency, and these were CD8+.

Quantitative 5'-RACE was performed with molecular barcodes, and it yielded the TCR beta libraries. Using its own MiXCR run on the 5' RACE reads, TCRdb lists one record per CDR3 protein. Among some 840,000 distinct CDR3 sequences listed, 12% were seen once. This sequence originates from a male donor with ankylosing spondylitis. Sequencing input: blood, either unsorted or a sorted T cell fraction (not recorded which).

The CDR3 DNA reads as TGCAGCGTTTCCACCAGACTCATGAACACTGAAGCTTTCTTT. Its protein product is CSVSTRLMNTEAFF. V is TRBV29-1 and J is TRBJ1-1, with no clear D. The germline V gene has CDR1 SQVTM and CDR2 ANQGSEA. The CDR3 has 14 residues. V lost 5 bases and J lost 0, with 13 bases in between.